The entry below gives a single T cell receptor beta chain sequence along with its context. Original data processing: Amplified reference gene primers provided the basis for estimating nucleated cell counts. Clones were sequenced by immunoSEQ multiplex PCR, and TCRdb holds only the in-frame ones, with some missing. V, J and clone size are taken as reported in that table, and D and trimming were inferred from the DNA itself. The sample lists some 280,000 clones, around 81% occurring once. Germline V gives CDR1 MDHEN, CDR2 SYDVKM. The junction had 6 bases not matched to a gene; V was cut back by 6 bases and J by 4 bases. The CDR3 covers 15 residues. The data were taken from a study of blood T cell repertoires in COVID-19. Study information: Acute-phase and convalescent COVID-19 samples originated in the United States, Italy and Spain. PBMCs, B-cell-depleted T cells, or T cells provided the cDNA or gDNA that made up the material.

Sequenced: peripheral blood. This TCR derives from a woman between 50 and 59 years old with active or convalescent COVID-19. The chain joins TRBV28 to TRBJ2-2; 9 bases are shared with TRBD1. The chain's CDR3 is CASRRQGVGTGELFF. CDR3 coding DNA: TGTGCCAGCAGGCGACAGGGGGTAGGCACCGGGGAGCTGTTTTTT. Combining the CDR3 with reference TRBV28 and TRBJ2-2 gives the whole variable domain DVKVTQSSRYLVKRTGEKVFLECVQDMDHENMFWYRQDPGLGLRLIYFSYDVKMKEKGDIPEGYSVSREKKERFSLILESASTNQTSMYLCASRRQGVGTGELFFGEGSRLTVL.